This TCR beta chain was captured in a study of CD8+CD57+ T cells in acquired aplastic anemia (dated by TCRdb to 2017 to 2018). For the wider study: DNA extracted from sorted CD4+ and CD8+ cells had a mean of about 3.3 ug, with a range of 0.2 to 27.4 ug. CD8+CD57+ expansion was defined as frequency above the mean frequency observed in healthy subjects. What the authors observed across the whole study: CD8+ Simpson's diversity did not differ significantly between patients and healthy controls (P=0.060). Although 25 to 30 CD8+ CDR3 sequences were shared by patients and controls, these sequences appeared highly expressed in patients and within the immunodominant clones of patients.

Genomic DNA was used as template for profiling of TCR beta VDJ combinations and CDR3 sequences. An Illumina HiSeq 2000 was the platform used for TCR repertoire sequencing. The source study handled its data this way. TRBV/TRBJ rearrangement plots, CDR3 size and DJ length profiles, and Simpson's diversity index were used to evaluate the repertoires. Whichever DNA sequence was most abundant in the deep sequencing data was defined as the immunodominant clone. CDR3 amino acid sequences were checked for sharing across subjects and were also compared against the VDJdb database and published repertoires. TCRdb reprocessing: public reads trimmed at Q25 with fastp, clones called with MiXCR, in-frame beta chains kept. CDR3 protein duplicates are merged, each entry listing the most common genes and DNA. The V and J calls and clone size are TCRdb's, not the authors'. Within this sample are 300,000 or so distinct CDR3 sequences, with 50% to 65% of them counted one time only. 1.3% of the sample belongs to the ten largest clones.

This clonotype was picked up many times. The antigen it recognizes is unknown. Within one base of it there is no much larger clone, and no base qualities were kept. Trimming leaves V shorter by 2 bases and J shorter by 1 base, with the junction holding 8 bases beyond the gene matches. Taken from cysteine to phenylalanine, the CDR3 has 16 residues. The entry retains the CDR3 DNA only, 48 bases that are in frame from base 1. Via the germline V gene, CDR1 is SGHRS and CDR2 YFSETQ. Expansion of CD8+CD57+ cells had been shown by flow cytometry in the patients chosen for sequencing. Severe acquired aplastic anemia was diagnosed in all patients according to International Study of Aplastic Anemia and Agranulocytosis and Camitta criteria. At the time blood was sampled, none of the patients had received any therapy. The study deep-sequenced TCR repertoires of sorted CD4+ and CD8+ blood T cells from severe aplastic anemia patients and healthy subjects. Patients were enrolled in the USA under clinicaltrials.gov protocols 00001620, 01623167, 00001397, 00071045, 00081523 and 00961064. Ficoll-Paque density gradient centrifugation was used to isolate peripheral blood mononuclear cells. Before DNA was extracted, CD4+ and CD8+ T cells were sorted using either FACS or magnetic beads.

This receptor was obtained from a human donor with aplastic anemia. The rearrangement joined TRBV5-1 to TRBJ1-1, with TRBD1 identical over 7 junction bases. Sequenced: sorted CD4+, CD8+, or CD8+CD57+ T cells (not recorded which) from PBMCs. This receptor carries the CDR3 CASSLQGGASNTEAFF. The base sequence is TGCGCCAGCAGCTTACAAGGGGGCGCGTCGAACACTGAAGCTTTCTTT.